This T cell receptor beta chain was sequenced in a study of blood T cell repertoires in COVID-19. Clones were read by immunoSEQ multiplex PCR, and TCRdb kept only the in-frame ones, dropping some. The sample records about 67,000 clones, roughly 87% being singletons. The receptor was derived from a woman older than 75 with acute or convalescent COVID-19. The specimen was peripheral blood.

The chain's CDR3 is CASRQGLTFGELFF. The CDR3 coding sequence is TGTGCCAGCAGACAGGGTTTAACCTTCGGGGAGCTGTTTTTT. The chain uses TRBV6-5 and TRBJ2-2; a possible D gene is TRBD1 (6 bases). The CDR3 totals 14 residues. Germline assignment: CDR1 MNHEY and CDR2 SVGAGI. The germline V and J ends were trimmed by 6 bases and 7 bases, with 15 bases remaining between them.